The 8 T cell receptor beta chains below were found in one sample sequenced in a study of blood T cell repertoires in COVID-19. TCRdb's table, derived via immunoSEQ multiplex PCR, lists solely in-frame clones and lacks some. In the table there are roughly 40,000 clones, about 90% of which are singletons. Sequences were obtained from peripheral blood. The receptors here all came from a man aged 70 or older with acute or convalescent COVID-19.

CDR3 in DNA: TGTGCCAGCAGTTTACCCGGACTAGGTGTCCATGAGCAGTTCTTC. Translated: CASSLPGLGVHEQFF. V is TRBV28 and J is TRBJ2-1; 7 positions match TRBD2. The V and J ends lost 2 bases and 8 bases, in that order; junction bases with no gene match: 9. This CDR3 comprises 15 residues. The germline V gene has CDR1 MDHEN and CDR2 SYDVKM.

This clone was counted once. The chain combines TRBV27 with TRBJ1-4; D possibly corresponds to TRBD1 (5 bases). Germline CDR1 is MNHEY and CDR2 is SMNVEV (reference sequence). Trimming shortened V by 3 bases and J by 4 bases, and 15 bases separated the two germline ends. There are 16 residues in the CDR3. Here the CDR3 DNA reads TGTGCCAGCAGTTTTAATGGGGCCGAGTATAATGAAAAACTGTTTTTT. Amino acids: CASSFNGAEYNEKLFF.

The chain carries TRBV12-3 or TRBV12-4 and TRBJ1-4; D remains ambiguous. With 8 bases removed from V and 11 bases from J, the gap between germline ends came to 15 bases. The length of the CDR3 is 12 residues. The CDR3 here is CASCERSRKLFF. The CDR3 DNA reads TGTGCCAGCTGTGAGAGATCGCGGAAACTGTTTTTT.

The chain links TRBV4-3 to TRBJ1-2, with TRBD1 matching over 8 bases. This CDR3 is 15 amino acids long. Trimming removed 0 bases from V and 6 bases from J; junction bases left unmatched: 6. Germline V CDR1 and CDR2: LGHNA, YSLEER. CDR3 nucleotides: TGCGCCAGCAGCCAAGACGCCAGGGGGCAGGATGGCTACACCTTC. Translating it yields CASSQDARGQDGYTF.

In its sample, this clone was seen once. The CDR3 region is CASTLQGSSNQPQHF. CDR3 in DNA: TGTGCCAGCACTTTACAGGGATCGAGCAATCAGCCCCAGCATTTT. The chain links TRBV6-6 to TRBJ1-5; weak D call: TRBD1 (6 bases). Germline V gene sequence: CDR1 MNHNY, CDR2 SVGAGI (reference sequence). Trimming pared 7 bases from V and 1 base from J, leaving 14 bases between. The CDR3 loop spans 15 amino acids.

The table lists this clone with a count of one. The gene calls are TRBV5-1 and TRBJ1-4; TRBD1 matches 9 bases. CDR1 and CDR2 (germline): SGHRS, YFSETQ. The V segment lost 5 bases and the J segment 5 bases; nucleotides outside the gene matches: 4. The CDR3 runs to 14 residues. CDR3 DNA sequence: TGCGCCAGCAGAGTGGACAGGGGAAATGAAAAACTGTTTTTT. Its protein is CASRVDRGNEKLFF.

The chain carries TRBV5-4 and TRBJ2-3; perhaps TRBD2 as D (6 bases). Per the germline V gene, CDR1 is SGHNT and CDR2 is YYREEE (reference sequence). The CDR3 is made up of 16 amino acids. The V end was cut by 4 bases, the J end by 3 bases, with 18 bases between. CDR3 sequence: CASSPFGGGMTDTQYF. The CDR3, as DNA: TGTGCCAGCAGCCCATTCGGTGGGGGGATGACAGATACGCAGTATTTT.

This clone was counted between two and nine times. The chain combines TRBV6-5 with TRBJ2-7; D perhaps matches TRBD1 (6 bases). The CDR3 is made up of 15 amino acids. V lost 0 bases to trimming and J lost 5 bases, with 14 bases between them. Germline assignment: CDR1 MNHEY and CDR2 SVGAGI. CDR3 residues: CASSYSGTSIDEQYF. For the CDR3, the DNA is TGTGCCAGCAGTTACTCCGGGACATCCATTGACGAGCAGTACTTC.